Listed here are 27 T cell receptor beta chains from one sample, sequenced in a study of T-cell memory formation after mild COVID-19. TCRdb recomputed calls from the 5' RACE reads with MiXCR, one row per CDR3 protein. Of a few hundred thousand distinct CDR3 sequences detected, roughly 20% appear once; the ten largest clones hold about 8.4%. The material sequenced was PBMCs or a T cell subset sorted from them (not recorded which). The receptors stem from an adult woman who had mild COVID-19 (a few samples of this study predate the infection). Cell type and time point are not known.

This clonotype has only a few counts. The V and J genes are TRBV29-1 and TRBJ2-7; 11 positions match TRBD1. The trim removed 4 bases at V and 5 bases at J, leaving 1 base unmatched. In germline, CDR1 is SQVTM, CDR2 ANQGSEA. This CDR3 has 12 residues. CDR3 coding DNA: TGCAGCGTTGGGGACAGGGGGAACGAGCAGTACTTC. Its protein is CSVGDRGNEQYF.

This rearrangement joins TRBV15 to TRBJ2-6; 7 bases are shared with TRBD1. CDR1 and CDR2 (germline): LNHNV, YYDKDF (reference sequence). The CDR3 covers 16 residues. Trimming cost V 5 bases and J 0 bases; bases outside gene matches: 4. The CDR3 loop reads CATSGGQLSGANVLTF. CDR3 in DNA: TGTGCCACCAGCGGGGGACAGCTCTCTGGGGCCAACGTCCTGACTTTC.

This clonotype has just a few counts. The genes are TRBV7-6 and TRBJ2-3; TRBD2 is a possible D gene (6 bases). The CDR3 sequence is 15 residues long. CDR1 is SGHVS, CDR2 FNYEAQ, per germline. The V gene lost 4 bases and the J gene lost 2 bases, with 13 bases spanning the gap. Here the CDR3 DNA reads TGTGCCAGCAGCTCCGGGCGGGGCCTCACAGATACGCAGTATTTT. Its protein is CASSSGRGLTDTQYF.

The V call is TRBV5-1, the J call TRBJ2-5, with D perhaps TRBD2 (5 bases). This CDR3 comprises 13 residues. The V gene's germline CDR1 is SGHRS and CDR2 YFSETQ. The germline V and J ends were trimmed by 7 bases and 7 bases, with 17 bases remaining between them. The CDR3 region has the DNA TGCGCCAGCCTCCCCACTGACGAGGGGACCCAGTACTTC. Its translation: CASLPTDEGTQYF.

This sequence joins TRBV7-9 and TRBJ2-7; 11 bases match TRBD2. Germline lookup yields CDR1 SEHNR and CDR2 FQNEAQ (reference sequence). Trimming took 5 bases from V and 4 from J; bases not matched to a gene: 10. This CDR3 is built from 16 residues. The CDR3 sequence: CASSRPRLAGSYEQYF. The CDR3 DNA follows: TGTGCCAGCAGCCGCCCTCGACTAGCGGGAAGTTACGAGCAGTACTTC.

This clonotype was found a few times. This sequence joins TRBV7-2 and TRBJ1-6; D unclear. Germline CDR1 and CDR2: SGHTA and FQGNSA. The CDR3 has 14 residues. Trimming removed 5 bases at V and 5 bases at J, with 10 bases between. Here the CDR3 reads CASSPASDNSPLHF. In nucleotides, the CDR3 is TGTGCCAGCAGCCCCGCCAGTGATAATTCACCCCTCCACTTT.

This clonotype was seen more than once but under ten times. The gene calls are TRBV25-1 and TRBJ1-4; maybe TRBD1 (6 bases). CDR1 and CDR2 from the germline V gene are MGHDK and SYGVNS. Trimming took off 7 bases at V and 7 bases at J, with 13 bases between the two ends. The CDR3 loop spans 13 amino acids. In DNA form, the CDR3 reads TGTGCCAGCACTCAGGGGCCGGGTGAAAAACTGTTTTTT. The encoded protein is CASTQGPGEKLFF.

The rearrangement links TRBV15 to TRBJ2-3; weak D call: TRBD1 (6 bases). Trimming pared 2 bases from V and 1 base from J, leaving 16 bases between. The germline V gene encodes CDR1 LNHNV and CDR2 YYDKDF (reference sequence). The CDR3 consists of 17 residues. CDR3 DNA: TGTGCCACCAGCAGATCAGAACGGGACACAGGCACAGATACGCAGTATTTT. Translating gives CATSRSERDTGTDTQYF.

This clonotype was picked up many times. The V call is TRBV3-1, the J call TRBJ1-1; D call uncertain. Trimming removed 1 base at V and 4 bases at J, with 10 bases between. The CDR3 sequence is 14 residues long. Germline-derived CDR1 and CDR2 are LGHDT and YNNKEL (reference sequence). This chain's CDR3 is CASSQVHDGTEAFF. In DNA form, the CDR3 reads TGTGCCAGCAGCCAAGTGCACGACGGCACTGAAGCTTTCTTT.

A word on this clonotype: Sequence at one end of the junction differs from germline and may be a read error. The rearrangement uses TRBV11-2 and TRBJ2-3, with 12 bases matching TRBD2. This CDR3 is 17 amino acids long. The germline V gene encodes CDR1 SGHAT and CDR2 FQNNGV. The CDR3 loop is CSSSLGLAGSSTDTQYF. DNA for the CDR3: TGTTCCAGCAGCTTAGGACTAGCGGGGTCTAGCACAGATACGCAGTATTTT.

The chain joins TRBV2 to TRBJ2-3; 11 bases are a match to TRBD2. The CDR3 runs to 15 residues. The germline gives CDR1 SNHLY, CDR2 FYNNEI. The junction had 10 bases not matched to a gene; V was cut back by 8 bases and J by 6 bases. CDR3 sequence (DNA): TGTGCCAGCCTGGGGACTAGCGGTAAAGGGGATACGCAGTATTTT. It codes for CASLGTSGKGDTQYF.

V and J are TRBV30 and TRBJ1-5; no reliable D call. This CDR3 has 13 residues. V lost 2 bases and J lost 4, with 9 bases in between. Germline loops: CDR1 GTSNPN, CDR2 SVGIG (reference sequence). In DNA, the CDR3 is TGTGCCTGGAGTATATGGGGTAATCAGCCCCAGCATTTT. Its translation: CAWSIWGNQPQHF.

This chain connects TRBV7-2 to TRBJ2-7, with D maybe TRBD1 (6 bases). Germline-derived CDR1 and CDR2 are SGHTA and FQGNSA. V lost 5 bases and J lost 2, with 13 bases in between. The CDR3 length is 14 residues. The CDR3 sequence: CASSQIQGPYEQYF. CDR3 nucleotides: TGTGCCAGCAGCCAAATACAGGGTCCCTACGAGCAGTACTTC.

This clonotype was counted only a few times. The rearrangement links TRBV29-1 to TRBJ2-7, with D hard to call. CDR3 length: 11 amino acids. V lost 4 bases and J 2 bases, leaving 6 bases between the germline ends. The germline CDR1 and CDR2 sequences are SQVTM and ANQGSEA. The CDR3 DNA reads TGCAGCGTTGGGACCGCCTACGAGCAGTACTTC. Translated, it gives CSVGTAYEQYF.

Ten or more counts support this clonotype. The chain recombines TRBV5-1 with TRBJ2-1; 7 positions agree with TRBD2. The V gene end was trimmed by 0 bases and the J gene end by 3 bases; junction bases not matched to a gene: 0. The germline gives CDR1 SGHRS, CDR2 YFSETQ. The CDR3 sequence is 14 residues long. This CDR3 is CASSLERDYNEQFF. The CDR3 nucleotides are TGCGCCAGCAGCTTGGAGCGGGACTACAATGAGCAGTTCTTC.

V and J are TRBV6-6 and TRBJ2-1, with D tentatively TRBD2 (5 bases). Germline V CDR1 and CDR2: MNHNY, SVGAGI (reference sequence). Deletions cut 8 bases from V and 5 bases from J, with 13 bases between. CDR3 length: 13 amino acids. The CDR3 protein is CASGERLNNEQFF. Here the CDR3 DNA reads TGTGCCAGCGGAGAGCGGCTTAACAATGAGCAGTTCTTC.

The rearrangement links TRBV29-1 to TRBJ2-3; possible D gene TRBD1, 5 bases. The germline V gene encodes CDR1 SQVTM and CDR2 ANQGSEA. The CDR3 totals 12 residues. Trimming removed 3 bases at V and 2 bases at J, with 6 bases between. This CDR3 is CSVDRATDTQYF. The DNA of the CDR3 is TGCAGCGTTGACAGGGCCACAGATACGCAGTATTTT.

In this sample, this clonotype turned up a few times. In DNA form, the CDR3 reads TGTGCCAGCAGCCCTGGACTAGCGCTTACCTACGAGCAGTACTTC. Encoded protein: CASSPGLALTYEQYF. The chain employs TRBV7-9 and TRBJ2-7; the match to TRBD2 covers 9 bases. The CDR3 has 15 residues. V lost 5 bases and J lost 2; bases outside the gene matches: 7. Germline V gene sequence: CDR1 SEHNR, CDR2 FQNEAQ (reference sequence).

This chain uses TRBV7-6 with TRBJ1-6, with 9 bases lining up with TRBD1. This CDR3 spans 15 amino acids. The V segment lost 4 bases and the J segment 9 bases; nucleotides outside the gene matches: 7. The germline gives CDR1 SGHVS, CDR2 FNYEAQ. CDR3 sequence: CASSSGTGQASPLHF. The CDR3 region has the DNA TGTGCCAGCAGCTCGGGGACAGGGCAAGCTTCACCCCTCCACTTT.

V gene TRBV6-5 combines with J gene TRBJ2-5; D ambiguous. V was trimmed by 2 bases and J by 5 bases, leaving 12 bases between them. This CDR3 contains 14 residues. Germline V gene data show CDR1 as MNHEY and CDR2 as SVGAGI. The CDR3 nucleotides are TGTGCCAGCAGTTACATCCCGGGCCAGGAGACCCAGTACTTC. The encoded protein is CASSYIPGQETQYF.

The V gene is TRBV12-3 or TRBV12-4, the J gene TRBJ2-6, with a weak D call TRBD1 (6 bases). The CDR3 has 17 amino acids. V shed 6 bases and J shed 0 bases, with 15 bases lying between them. In DNA, the CDR3 is TGTGCCAGCAGCCCGGACAGAGAACTCTCTGGGGCCAACGTCCTGACTTTC. This encodes CASSPDRELSGANVLTF.

This clonotype showed up just a few times. The genes are TRBV12-3 or TRBV12-4 and TRBJ2-3; no reliable D call. CDR3 length equals 13 residues. V was trimmed by 6 bases and J by 4 bases, leaving 11 bases between them. The CDR3 is CASSVARPDTQYF. DNA for the CDR3: TGTGCCAGCAGCGTTGCCCGCCCAGATACGCAGTATTTT.

The rearrangement links TRBV18 to TRBJ2-7, with D perhaps TRBD2 (5 bases). There are 15 residues in the CDR3. Trimming removed 2 bases from V and 6 bases from J, with 17 bases in between. Per germline, CDR1 KGHSH and CDR2 LQKENI. The CDR3 DNA sequence: TGTGCCAGCTCACCAGGAGGTGTCCGGCAAGGCGAGCAGTACTTC. It translates to CASSPGGVRQGEQYF.

To note about this clonotype: The conserved phenylalanine or tryptophan normally closing the CDR3 is absent here, so this likely arose from a read error. The gene calls are TRBV6-2 or TRBV6-3 and TRBJ2-1; tentatively, D is TRBD2 (5 bases). Germline CDR1 and CDR2: MNHEY and SVGEGT. This CDR3 spans 15 amino acids. V was clipped by 2 bases and J by 2 bases, with 10 bases between them. CDR3 in DNA: TGTGCCAGCAGTTACCCCGGAGGCCCCTACAATGAGCAGTTCTTA. Residues: CASSYPGGPYNEQFL.

The CDR3 loop reads CASSYTFSTGTNEKLFF. The CDR3 bases are TGTGCCAGCAGCTACACATTCTCGACAGGGACGAATGAAAAACTGTTTTTT. The chain recombines TRBV5-5 with TRBJ1-4; TRBD1 matches at 7 bases. Germline CDR1 SGHKS, CDR2 YYEKEE (reference sequence). Trimming at V came to 3 bases and at J to 5 bases, leaving 13 bases not matched to a gene. The length of the CDR3 is 17 residues. The whole variable domain, remainder taken from reference TRBV5-5 and TRBJ1-4, is DAGVTQSPTHLIKTRGQQVTLRCSPISGHKSVSWYQQVLGQGPQFIFQYYEKEERGRGNFPDRFSARQFPNYSSELNVNALLLGDSALYLCASSYTFSTGTNEKLFFGSGTQLSVL.

This clonotype was seen repeatedly, ten times or more. The gene calls are TRBV2 and TRBJ2-7; TRBD2 is a possible D gene (5 bases). Germline CDR1 and CDR2: SNHLY and FYNNEI. The CDR3 is 14 residues long. The V and J ends lost 0 bases and 4 bases respectively, with 10 bases between them. The CDR3 region has the DNA TGTGCCAGCAGTGAAGCGCGGTCGGGGTACGAGCAGTACTTC. Encoded protein: CASSEARSGYEQYF.

This sequence joins TRBV6-6 and TRBJ2-7, with D unresolved. V shed 6 bases and J shed 5 bases, with 14 bases lying between them. The CDR3 sequence is 13 residues long. CDR1 MNHNY and CDR2 SVGAGI come from the germline V gene (reference sequence). CDR3 amino acids: CASSPMYGNEQYF. CDR3 nucleotides: TGTGCCAGCAGCCCAATGTATGGGAACGAGCAGTACTTC.